Reported below is one T cell receptor beta chain. The antigen is unknown. The germline CDR1 and CDR2 sequences are KGHSH and LQKENI. CDR3 length: 24 amino acids. V lost 8 bases and J lost 0, with 42 bases in between. The data derive from a study of response to subunit inactivated influenza vaccine. Study-wide results and caveats: Only a handful of new T cells, the authors suggested, are recruited with each seasonal influenza vaccination.

Each CDR3 protein is one row after TCRdb ran MiXCR on the RT-PCR reads. The profile covers over 400,000 distinct CDR3 sequences, with over 10% appearing a single time and roughly 14% taken by the ten largest. This sequence was found in a man aged 50 to 60 who received an inactivated influenza vaccine. V and J are TRBV18 and TRBJ2-3; D tentatively reads TRBD1 or TRBD2 (5 bases each). The sample in question was PBMCs from blood, obtained roughly 6 weeks after vaccination. The CDR3 reads CASNTPGGEHSPTSARASTDTQYF. CDR3 nucleotide sequence: TGTGCCAGCAACACCCCTGGGGGTGAGCACTCCCCTACCTCCGCGCGCGCTAGCACAGATACGCAGTATTTT.